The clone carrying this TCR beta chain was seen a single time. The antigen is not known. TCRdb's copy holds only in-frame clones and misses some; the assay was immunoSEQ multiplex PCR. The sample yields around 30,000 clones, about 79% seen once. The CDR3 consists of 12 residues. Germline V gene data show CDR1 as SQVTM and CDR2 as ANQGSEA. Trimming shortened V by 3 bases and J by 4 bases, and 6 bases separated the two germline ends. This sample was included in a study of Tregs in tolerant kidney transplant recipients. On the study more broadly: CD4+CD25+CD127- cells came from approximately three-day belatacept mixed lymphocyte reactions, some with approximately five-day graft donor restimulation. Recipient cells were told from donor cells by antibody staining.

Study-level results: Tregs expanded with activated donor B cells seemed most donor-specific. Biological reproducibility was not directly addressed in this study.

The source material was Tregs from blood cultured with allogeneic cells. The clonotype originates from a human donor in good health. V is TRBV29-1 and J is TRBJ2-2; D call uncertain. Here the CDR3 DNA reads TGCAGCGTTGATGCCGGCACCGGGGAGCTGTTTTTT. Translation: CSVDAGTGELFF.